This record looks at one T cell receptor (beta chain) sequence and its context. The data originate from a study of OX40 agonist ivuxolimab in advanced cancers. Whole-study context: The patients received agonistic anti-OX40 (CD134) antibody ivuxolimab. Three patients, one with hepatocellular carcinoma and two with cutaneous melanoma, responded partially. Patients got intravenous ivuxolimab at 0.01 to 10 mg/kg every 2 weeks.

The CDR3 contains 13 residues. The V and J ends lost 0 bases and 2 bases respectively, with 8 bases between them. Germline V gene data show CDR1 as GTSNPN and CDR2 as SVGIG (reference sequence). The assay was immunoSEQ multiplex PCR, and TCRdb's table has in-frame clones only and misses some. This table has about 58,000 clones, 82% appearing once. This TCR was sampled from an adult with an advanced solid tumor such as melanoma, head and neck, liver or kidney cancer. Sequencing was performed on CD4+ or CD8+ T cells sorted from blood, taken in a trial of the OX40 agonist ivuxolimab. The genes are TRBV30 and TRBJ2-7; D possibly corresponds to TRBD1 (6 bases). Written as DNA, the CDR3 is TGTGCCTGGAGTGTAAACAGGGCCTACGAGCAGTACTTC. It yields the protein CAWSVNRAYEQYF.